The text below deals with one T cell receptor beta chain. Participants reported their clinical history, and cohort assignment relied on those reports. This CDR3 spans 14 amino acids. CDR1 SGHTA and CDR2 FQGNSA come from the germline V gene. The V end was cut by 1 base, the J end by 7 bases, with 8 bases between. The data belong to a study of blood T cell repertoires in COVID-19. Study-wide background: Sources were T cells, B-cell-depleted T cells, or PBMCs; the material itself was cDNA or gDNA.

The data were produced by immunoSEQ multiplex PCR, yet TCRdb's version contains in-frame clones alone and is incomplete. The sample has 120,000 to 150,000 clones; approximately 81% are singletons. The source of this sequence is a man between 35 and 55 years old with acute COVID-19. Source material: PBMCs or T cells enriched from blood (not recorded which). This chain links TRBV7-2 with TRBJ1-6; no clear D. In DNA form, the CDR3 reads TGTGCCAGCAGCTTAGGCGTCGCCAATTCACCCCTCCACTTT. It is translated as CASSLGVANSPLHF.